This TCR beta chain was profiled in a study of tumor and adjacent non-tumor tissue in lung cancer. Study at large: Histology: about twelve adenocarcinoma, a couple of squamous cell carcinoma, 1 small cell lung cancer.

The library came from three nested PCR rounds adapted from ARM-PCR protocols. Each CDR3 protein gets one entry after TCRdb re-called the multiplex PCR reads with MiXCR. The sample holds about 110,000 distinct CDR3 sequences, roughly 74% seen once. General study points: Higher tumor TCR diversity was associated with shorter survival.

The CDR3 runs 12 residues. Germline V lookup: CDR1 KGHSH, CDR2 LQKENI. As regards this clonotype: The antigen is unknown. The junction differs from germline at one of its ends, possibly a read error.

The template was RNA from unsorted bulk tissue. What was sequenced was lung tumor tissue. The gene calls are TRBV18 and TRBJ2-3, with 7 bases that match TRBD1. This clonotype originated in a woman in her fifties or sixties with non-small cell lung cancer. The CDR3, as DNA: TGTGCCAGCTCACGGTGGACAGGTACGCAGTATTTT. It yields the protein CASSRWTGTQYF.